A selection of T cell receptor beta chains follows, all from one sample in a study of cytomegalovirus exposure and HLA in healthy donors. Produced via immunoSEQ multiplex PCR; TCRdb's table is partial and in-frame only. The sample includes about 160,000 clones, approximately 76% of them seen just once. The sample was PBMCs. The receptors were sampled from a man in his sixties in good health and CMV-seronegative. Both conserved end residues are part of each CDR3. Fields, in order: V gene, clone size, J gene, D gene, CDR3 protein, CDR3 DNA. The D gene is left open where the match is weak. The size entry is marked missing in some rows and otherwise reads once, few, many or a size class.

>TRBV5-4|few|TRBJ2-1|TRBD2
CASSQGGSGRAEQFF
TGTGCCAGCAGCCAGGGAGGTAGCGGGAGGGCTGAGCAGTTCTTC
>TRBV28|NA|TRBJ1-1|NA
CASHSQGRNTEAFF
TGTGCCAGCCATTCCCAGGGGAGGAACACTGAAGCTTTCTTT
>TRBV11-3|NA|TRBJ2-2|TRBD2
CASSSHSGRITGELFF
TGTGCCAGCAGCTCTCATAGCGGGAGGATCACCGGGGAGCTGTTTTTT
>TRBV7-2|NA|TRBJ1-1|NA
CASTEGVATEAFF
TGTGCCAGCACCGAAGGGGTGGCGACTGAAGCTTTCTTT
>TRBV15|NA|TRBJ1-1|NA
CATSRDARGGTEAFF
TGTGCCACCAGCAGAGATGCCAGGGGTGGAACTGAAGCTTTCTTT
>TRBV7-6|NA|TRBJ2-5|NA
CASSLVDSIQETQYF
TGTGCCAGCAGCTTAGTCGACAGTATTCAAGAGACCCAGTACTTC
>TRBV11-2|few|TRBJ1-2|TRBD1
CASSPGQGIKRNYGYTF
TGTGCCAGCAGCCCGGGACAGGGGATAAAGCGGAACTATGGCTACACCTTC
>TRBV7-3|NA|TRBJ2-1|TRBD2
CASSMTSGPYNEQFF
TGTGCCAGCAGCATGACTAGCGGACCCTACAATGAGCAGTTCTTC
>TRBV6-1|NA|TRBJ2-1|NA
CASRTDRGSYNEQFF
TGTGCCAGCAGGACCGACAGAGGCTCCTACAATGAGCAGTTCTTC
>TRBV7-2|NA|TRBJ2-1|NA
CASSLSSVYNEQFF
TGTGCCAGCAGCTTATCATCAGTCTACAATGAGCAGTTCTTC
>TRBV11-2|NA|TRBJ2-1|NA
CASSLEGAGEQFF
TGTGCCAGCAGCTTAGAGGGGGCAGGCGAGCAGTTCTTC
>TRBV19|NA|TRBJ1-2|NA
CASSEHTPGANYGYTF
TGTGCCAGTAGCGAACACACGCCGGGGGCTAACTATGGCTACACCTTC
>TRBV21-1|NA|TRBJ2-7|NA
CASSKAGVDEQYF
TGTGCCAGCAGCAAGGCAGGGGTGGACGAGCAGTACTTC
>TRBV6-5|few|TRBJ1-6|NA
CASSSSDSPLHF
TGTGCCAGCAGTTCTAGTGATTCACCCCTCCACTTT